These T cell receptor beta chains were read from a single sample in a study of T cells in localized non-small cell lung cancer. The method was immunoSEQ multiplex PCR; TCRdb's version includes in-frame clones alone and lacks a portion of them. This table holds several thousand clones, around 40% found once. Material: lung tumor tissue, obtained before any cancer treatment. All receptors come from a man aged 35-69 years with stage III lung adenocarcinoma. The CDR3 runs from the conserved cysteine through the conserved F or W. D genes are given only for firm matches. The listing skips clone size in some rows; elsewhere it reads once, few, many or a size class.

j_call d_call v_call clone_size cdr3_nt cdr3_aa
TRBJ1-2 - TRBV29-1 - TGCAGCGTTGGGGGGGCTGGCTATGGCTACACCTTC CSVGGAGYGYTF
TRBJ2-5 - TRBV14 once TGTGCCAGCAGCCAAGGTGTAGCGCTGCAGACCCAGTACTTC CASSQGVALQTQYF
TRBJ1-2 - TRBV7-4 few TGTGCCAGCAGCTTAGAGGAGGCCTATGGCTACACCTTC CASSLEEAYGYTF
TRBJ1-5 TRBD1 TRBV19 - TGTGCCAGTAGCCAGACAGGGGGCAATCAGCCCCAGCATTTT CASSQTGGNQPQHF
TRBJ2-3 - TRBV18 - TGTGCCAGCTCACCGAGTCCTAGCACAGATACGCAGTATTTT CASSPSPSTDTQYF
TRBJ2-1 - TRBV11-3 - TGTGCCAGCAGCTTAAACCCCACCACTACGAATGAGCAGTTCTTC CASSLNPTTTNEQFF
TRBJ1-1 TRBD1 TRBV18 - TGTGCCAGCTCACTCCGGGACAGCCTTTTGAACACTGAAGCTTTCTTT CASSLRDSLLNTEAFF
TRBJ2-1 TRBD2 TRBV7-7 few TGTGCCAGCAGCTCACTAGCGGGGGCCCCAGAGCAGTTCTTC CASSSLAGAPEQFF
TRBJ1-2 - TRBV18 - TGTGCCAGCTCACCATTCTCCCCAGACCGGGGCTATGGCTACACCTTC CASSPFSPDRGYGYTF
TRBJ2-2 - TRBV11-3 medium-sized TGTGCCAGCTGCCCGGACAGCCTTTGGGGGGAGCTGTTTTTT CASCPDSLWGELFF
TRBJ1-1 - TRBV30 - TGTGCCTGGAGTGGGAGGTACACTGAAGCTTTCTTT CAWSGRYTEAFF
TRBJ2-3 TRBD2 TRBV7-6 - TGTGCCAGCAGCGCCCGACTAGCGGGGGGGAGCACAGATACGCAGTATTTT CASSARLAGGSTDTQYF
TRBJ1-1 - TRBV4-1 few TGCGCCAGCAGCCAAGTTAACAGCCAGAACACTGAAGCTTTCTTT CASSQVNSQNTEAFF
TRBJ2-2 - TRBV11-3 few TGTGCCAGCAGCCGCAGGGATTATTCAAACACCGGGGAGCTGTTTTTT CASSRRDYSNTGELFF
TRBJ2-5 TRBD2 TRBV28 - TGTGCCAGCAGTCCGTCGGCGGGAGGGTCACAGACCCAGTACTTC CASSPSAGGSQTQYF
TRBJ2-3 TRBD2 TRBV6-8 few TGTGCCAGCAAACCGACTAGCGGGGGGGCAGATACGCAGTATTTT CASKPTSGGADTQYF
TRBJ1-5 - TRBV5-1 few TGCGCCAGCAGCCCCCCACCAAAGGACAGTAATCAGCCCCAGCATTTT CASSPPPKDSNQPQHF
TRBJ1-2 - TRBV9 - TGTGCCAGCAGTGTGGAAAGGGAAAGAGGCTACACCTTC CASSVERERGYTF
TRBJ2-3 TRBD2 TRBV9 - TGTGCCAGCAGCACAGGGAGCGGGGGGACCGGCGATACGCAGTATTTT CASSTGSGGTGDTQYF
TRBJ1-3 - TRBV7-5 - TGTGCCAGCAGCCTTACCAGGGCCCCTGGAAACACCATATATTTT CASSLTRAPGNTIYF
TRBJ2-1 TRBD2 TRBV11-3 - TGTGCCAGCAGCATGGAGACTAGCGGGATCCCCTACAATGAGCAGTTCTTC CASSMETSGIPYNEQFF
TRBJ1-2 - TRBV12-5 few TGTGCTAGTGGGTCGAGGGTAGGGGGGGGAGCTAACTATGGCTACACCTTC CASGSRVGGGANYGYTF
TRBJ1-1 - TRBV11-3 - TGTGCCAGCAGCTTAGATCATGGGGTATTGCCTGAAGCTTTCTTT CASSLDHGVLPEAFF
TRBJ2-3 TRBD2 TRBV5-1 few TGCGCCAGCAGCTCGGGACTAGCGGGAGTAACAGATACGCAGTATTTT CASSSGLAGVTDTQYF
TRBJ1-1 - TRBV19 - TGTGCCAGTAGAAGTCAGGGGTTGGACACTGAAGCTTTCTTT CASRSQGLDTEAFF
TRBJ2-5 - TRBV18 - TGTGCCAGCTCACCACCGAAGCCAGAGACCCAGTACTTC CASSPPKPETQYF
TRBJ2-1 TRBD2 TRBV30 - TGTGCCTGGAGTGCCCCTGACTCCACCGTAGCGGGGCTTCACAGGGATGAGCAGTTCTTC CAWSAPDSTVAGLHRDEQFF
TRBJ2-1 TRBD2 TRBV11-3 many TGTGCCAGCAGCTCTACCCCGGGACTAGCGGGAAACCGGTTCTTC CASSSTPGLAGNRFF
TRBJ2-7 - TRBV19 few TGTGCCAGTAGTATATCGCAGGGAGAGTACGAGCAGTACTTC CASSISQGEYEQYF
TRBJ1-2 - TRBV14 few TGTGCCAGCAGCCCTGGGGAACAGGGATATGGCTACACCTTC CASSPGEQGYGYTF
TRBJ1-1 - TRBV9 - TGTGCCAGCACCGTTTACTACACTGAAGCTTTCTTT CASTVYYTEAFF
TRBJ1-1 - TRBV6-8 - TGTGCCAGCAGTCGCGGGGGAGGGACTGAAGCTTTCTTT CASSRGGGTEAFF
TRBJ2-1 TRBD2 TRBV30 - TGTGCCCGTAGAGGACTAGCGGGAGGGAACAATGAGCAGTTCTTC CARRGLAGGNNEQFF
TRBJ2-7 TRBD1 TRBV11-3 - TGTGCCAGCAGCTTTGGGACAGGGCCATCCTACGAGCAGTACTTC CASSFGTGPSYEQYF
TRBJ2-7 TRBD1 TRBV18 - TGTGCCAGCTCACCACAGAAGGACAGGGTCCCCTACGAGCAGTACTTC CASSPQKDRVPYEQYF
TRBJ2-1 TRBD1 TRBV19 few TGTGCCAGTAGATGGACAGGGGGCGCGGGTCAACATGAGCAGTTCTTC CASRWTGGAGQHEQFF